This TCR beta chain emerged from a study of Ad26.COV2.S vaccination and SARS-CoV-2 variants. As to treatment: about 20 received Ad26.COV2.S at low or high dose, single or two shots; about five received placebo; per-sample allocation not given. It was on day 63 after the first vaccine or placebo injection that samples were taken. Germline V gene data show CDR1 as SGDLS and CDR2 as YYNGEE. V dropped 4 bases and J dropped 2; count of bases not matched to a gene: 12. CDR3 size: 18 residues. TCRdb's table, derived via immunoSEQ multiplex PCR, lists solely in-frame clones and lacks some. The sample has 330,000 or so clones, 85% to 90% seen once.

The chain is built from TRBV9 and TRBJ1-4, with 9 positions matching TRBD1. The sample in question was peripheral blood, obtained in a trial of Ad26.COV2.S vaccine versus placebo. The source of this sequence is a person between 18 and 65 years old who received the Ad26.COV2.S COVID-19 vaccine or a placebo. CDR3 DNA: TGTGCCAGCAGCATCGAACGGGACAGGGTCTTTACTAATGAAAAACTGTTTTTT. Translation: CASSIERDRVFTNEKLFF.